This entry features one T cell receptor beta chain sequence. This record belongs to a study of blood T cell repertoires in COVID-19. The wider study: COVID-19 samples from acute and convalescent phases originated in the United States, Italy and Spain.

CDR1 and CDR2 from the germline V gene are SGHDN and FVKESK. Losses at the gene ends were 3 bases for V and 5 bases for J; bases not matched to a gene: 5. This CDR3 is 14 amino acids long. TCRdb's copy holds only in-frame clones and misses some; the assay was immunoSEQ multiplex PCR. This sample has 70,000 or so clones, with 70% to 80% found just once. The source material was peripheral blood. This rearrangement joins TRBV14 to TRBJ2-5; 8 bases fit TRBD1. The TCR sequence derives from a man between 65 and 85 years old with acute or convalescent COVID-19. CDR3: CASSQDRVKETQYF. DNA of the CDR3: TGTGCCAGCAGCCAGGACAGGGTCAAGGAGACCCAGTACTTC.